The rows below give T cell receptor beta chains drawn from one sample of a study of T cell responses to AZD1222 COVID-19 vaccine. Assay used: immunoSEQ multiplex PCR; TCRdb lists only in-frame clones, some missing. The sample yields 65,000 to 70,000 clones, roughly 80% seen once. The sample in question was peripheral blood, obtained 28 days after the second AZD1222 dose. Receptors were obtained from an adult who received the AZD1222 COVID-19 vaccine. CDR3s include the opening cysteine and the closing phenylalanine or tryptophan. The D gene is left open where the match is weak. Clone size is stated in some rows and not others, as once, few, many or a class when expanded.

size	V	J	D	CDR3	DNA
few	TRBV21-1	TRBJ2-1	.	CASRNTQGGRYNEQFF	TGTGCCAGCAGGAATACCCAGGGGGGCCGCTACAATGAGCAGTTCTTC
.	TRBV18	TRBJ1-5	.	CASSPGQSGANQPQHF	TGTGCCAGCTCACCAGGGCAATCAGGGGCAAATCAGCCCCAGCATTTT
.	TRBV18	TRBJ1-6	.	CASSPILLEADSPLHF	TGTGCCAGCTCACCAATCTTACTCGAGGCCGATTCACCCCTCCACTTT
once	TRBV3-1/TRBV3-2	TRBJ2-5	TRBD1	CASSQRTGGGETQYF	TGTGCCAGCAGCCAACGAACAGGGGGAGGAGAGACCCAGTACTTC
once	TRBV19	TRBJ1-5	.	CASTLQGDQPQHF	TGTGCCAGTACTTTGCAGGGTGATCAGCCCCAGCATTTT
.	TRBV12-3/TRBV12-4	TRBJ2-3	.	CASSWTPDTQYF	TGTGCCAGCAGTTGGACTCCAGATACGCAGTATTTT
.	TRBV4-2	TRBJ1-2	.	CASSQDRQGVNTNYGYTF	TGTGCCAGCAGCCAAGATAGGCAGGGAGTTAATACTAACTATGGCTACACCTTC
few	TRBV28	TRBJ2-7	TRBD2	CASGLGTTYEQYF	TGTGCCAGCGGACTAGGGACGACCTACGAGCAGTACTTC
.	TRBV19	TRBJ2-3	TRBD1	CASSIFGQGSTDTQYF	TGTGCCAGTAGTATCTTCGGACAGGGGAGTACAGATACGCAGTATTTT
.	TRBV4-3	TRBJ1-5	.	CASSQVAGARQPQHF	TGCGCCAGCAGCCAAGTGGCGGGGGCGCGTCAGCCCCAGCATTTT
few	TRBV19	TRBJ1-1	.	CASTIGTARKAFF	TGTGCCAGCACCATCGGGACTGCCCGGAAAGCTTTCTTT
.	TRBV5-6	TRBJ1-5	TRBD1	CASSFYRGPGQPQHF	TGTGCCAGCAGCTTCTACAGGGGGCCGGGTCAGCCCCAGCATTTT
medium-sized	TRBV3-1/TRBV3-2	TRBJ1-5	.	CASSQEREGQPQHF	TGTGCCAGCAGCCAAGAAAGAGAGGGTCAGCCCCAGCATTTT
.	TRBV4-2	TRBJ1-2	.	CASSQDSQNYGYTF	TGTGCCAGCAGCCAAGATAGCCAGAACTATGGCTACACCTTC
.	TRBV30	TRBJ1-2	.	CAKGGTGYGYTF	TGTGCCAAGGGGGGCACGGGCTATGGCTACACCTTC
.	TRBV9	TRBJ2-1	TRBD2	CASSVPGGAHEQFF	TGTGCCAGCAGCGTCCCCGGGGGGGCCCATGAGCAGTTCTTC
.	TRBV6-5	TRBJ1-1	.	CASRQTTRNTEAFF	TGTGCCAGCAGACAGACCACAAGGAACACTGAAGCTTTCTTT
.	TRBV5-6	TRBJ1-6	.	CASSYTPYNSPLHF	TGTGCCAGCAGTTATACTCCCTATAATTCACCCCTCCACTTT
.	TRBV12-5	TRBJ1-4	.	CASGLAGGMGKLFF	TGTGCTAGTGGTTTGGCGGGGGGGATGGGGAAACTGTTTTTT
.	TRBV7-7	TRBJ1-2	TRBD1	CASSLATKFFYRDRGNYGYTF	TGTGCCAGCAGCTTGGCAACCAAATTCTTCTACCGGGACAGGGGAAACTATGGCTACACCTTC
once	TRBV5-4	TRBJ1-2	TRBD1	CASSFRDRDYGYTF	TGTGCCAGCAGCTTCCGGGACAGGGACTATGGCTACACCTTC
.	TRBV5-1	TRBJ2-2	TRBD1	CASSPRTGDAGELFF	TGCGCCAGCAGCCCTCGGACAGGGGACGCCGGGGAGCTGTTTTTT
.	TRBV15	TRBJ2-7	TRBD2	CATSRVLAGDHEQYF	TGTGCCACCAGCAGAGTGCTAGCGGGGGACCACGAGCAGTACTTC
.	TRBV7-9	TRBJ2-7	.	CATVTEAYEQYF	TGTGCCACCGTCACGGAGGCCTACGAGCAGTACTTC
.	TRBV27	TRBJ1-6	.	CASSFPGVNSPLHF	TGTGCCAGCAGTTTCCCCGGAGTGAATTCACCCCTCCACTTT
once	TRBV24-1	TRBJ2-3	.	CATSDAGFDTQYF	TGTGCCACCAGTGACGCAGGCTTTGATACGCAGTATTTT
.	TRBV4-2	TRBJ1-6	.	CASSQEAQGSPLHF	TGTGCCAGCAGCCAAGAGGCCCAGGGTTCACCCCTCCACTTT
.	TRBV5-1	TRBJ2-5	.	CASSLEGRRAETQYF	TGCGCCAGCAGCTTGGAAGGAAGACGCGCGGAGACCCAGTACTTC
few	TRBV19	TRBJ1-4	.	CASSSRDTSNEKLFF	TGTGCCAGTAGTTCCCGGGACACCAGCAATGAAAAACTGTTTTTT
.	TRBV30	TRBJ1-1	.	CAWSALTEAFF	TGTGCCTGGAGTGCCCTAACTGAAGCTTTCTTT
.	TRBV6-5	TRBJ2-3	TRBD2	CAAAAGGRTDTQYF	TGTGCCGCTGCTGCGGGGGGCCGAACAGATACGCAGTATTTT
.	TRBV7-2	TRBJ1-6	TRBD1	CASSLEGGINSPLHF	TGTGCCAGCAGCTTAGAAGGGGGCATCAATTCACCCCTCCACTTT
.	TRBV5-1	TRBJ2-7	.	CASSLGQIGDEQYF	TGCGCCAGCAGCCTAGGACAGATAGGCGACGAGCAGTACTTC
once	TRBV5-5	TRBJ1-1	.	CASSFINTEAFF	TGTGCCAGCAGCTTCATAAACACTGAAGCTTTCTTT
.	TRBV6-5	TRBJ1-1	TRBD1	CASMDRVEAFF	TGTGCCAGCATGGACAGGGTTGAAGCTTTCTTT
.	TRBV3-1/TRBV3-2	TRBJ1-3	.	CASSYRQSSGNTIYF	TGTGCCAGCAGCTACCGTCAGAGCTCTGGAAACACCATATATTTT
.	TRBV28	TRBJ1-1	TRBD1	CASTWDSEAFF	TGTGCCAGCACCTGGGACAGTGAAGCTTTCTTT
.	TRBV5-8	TRBJ2-7	.	CASSPLREIVSHEQYF	TGTGCCAGCAGCCCCCTTCGGGAAATAGTATCCCACGAGCAGTACTTC
.	TRBV6-5	TRBJ1-2	.	CASGDYPVGYTF	TGTGCCAGCGGGGACTACCCCGTCGGCTACACCTTC
.	TRBV11-2	TRBJ1-5	.	CASSLGGGLNQPQHF	TGTGCCAGCAGCTTAGGGGGGGGACTTAATCAGCCCCAGCATTTT
.	TRBV19	TRBJ1-4	.	CASSRTGTNEKLFF	TGTGCCAGTAGCAGGACCGGGACTAATGAAAAACTGTTTTTT
.	TRBV6-2/TRBV6-3	TRBJ1-2	.	CASSYTPPSRTATYGYTF	TGTGCCAGCAGTTACACACCACCCTCTCGGACAGCCACATATGGCTACACCTTC
.	TRBV6-5	TRBJ2-3	TRBD1	CASSTSEQGNTQYF	TGTGCCAGCTCGACCTCCGAACAGGGGAATACGCAGTATTTT
.	TRBV18	TRBJ1-3	.	CASSPPYQGRSGNTIYF	TGTGCCAGCTCACCACCGTACCAGGGTCGGTCTGGAAACACCATATATTTT
.	TRBV7-2	TRBJ2-2	.	CASSRPIRQGTGELFF	TGTGCCAGCAGCCGCCCGATTCGGCAGGGCACCGGGGAGCTGTTTTTT
.	TRBV18	TRBJ2-7	TRBD2	CASSPQGVASGGSRTAYEQYF	TGTGCCAGCTCACCTCAGGGGGTGGCTAGCGGGGGGTCCCGGACCGCCTACGAGCAGTACTTC
.	TRBV4-1	TRBJ2-5	.	CASSTREYQETQYF	TGCGCCAGCAGCACCAGGGAGTACCAAGAGACCCAGTACTTC
.	TRBV6-1	TRBJ2-7	.	CASSEPTAPGYEQYF	TGTGCCAGCAGTGAACCGACAGCTCCGGGCTACGAGCAGTACTTC
.	TRBV5-4	TRBJ2-7	TRBD1	CASSLATGGGEQYF	TGTGCCAGCAGCTTGGCCACAGGGGGCGGCGAGCAGTACTTC
.	TRBV27	TRBJ2-1	.	CASSPFSSSSYNEQFF	TGTGCCAGCAGTCCTTTCTCAAGTAGCTCCTACAATGAGCAGTTCTTC
.	TRBV19	TRBJ2-5	.	CASSIFGQETQYF	TGTGCCAGTAGTATATTTGGCCAAGAGACCCAGTACTTC